The clone carrying this T cell receptor (beta chain) was seen a handful of times. The antigen remains undetermined. The data originate from a study of identifying expanded T cells in peripheral blood. Whole-study results and caveats: Variance in clone template counts between approximately 2-week samples significantly increased with total template count across all healthy donors.

Trimming removed 8 bases from V and 7 bases from J; junction bases left unmatched: 10. The length of the CDR3 is 14 residues. Germline CDR1 and CDR2: MNHNS and SASEGT. Repertoires were generated with immunoSEQ multiplex PCR, while TCRdb's copy carries only in-frame clones and drops some. Here the sample spans nearly 60,000 clones, 89% being singletons. Collection occurred without any documented infections or immune events in donors. The chain joins TRBV6-1 to TRBJ1-5; 8 positions match TRBD1. Input material: blood. The TCR was taken from a person between 18 and 75 years old in good health. CDR3 sequence reads: CASGVTGDGQPQHF. DNA for the CDR3: TGTGCCAGCGGGGTGACAGGGGACGGCCAGCCCCAGCATTTT.